The present entry profiles one TCR beta chain with its context. What it recognizes is unknown. This sample stems from a study of T cell responses to AZD1222 COVID-19 vaccine. Findings and caveats of the study: Repertoire collection took place solely once the T cell response had peaked. As reported, nearly half of all spike-specific TCRs target variant regions that are unmutated.

Some second doses came at about 4 weeks and others at about 12 weeks; these were pooled. The CDR3 consists of 16 residues. CDR1 SGHVT and CDR2 SQSDAQ come from the germline V gene. V lost 6 bases and J 5 bases, leaving 23 bases between the germline ends. Some clones are missing from TCRdb's copy, which holds only in-frame ones; the method was immunoSEQ multiplex PCR. The sample carries more than 85,000 clones, 65% to 85% recorded once. The TCR originated in an adult who received the AZD1222 COVID-19 vaccine. The chain joins TRBV7-4 to TRBJ2-7, with D perhaps TRBD2 (6 bases). The specimen comprised peripheral blood, sampled 28 days after the second AZD1222 dose. For the CDR3, the DNA is TGTGCCAGCAGGTGGCGAGGGAGGCAGGGCTTACACGAGCAGTACTTC. Translation: CASRWRGRQGLHEQYF.